Sequencing of this T cell receptor (beta chain) was carried out in a study of vaccination effects on CD4 cells after COVID-19. The CDR3 consists of 12 residues. V was cut by 3 bases and J by 0 bases, with 2 bases left in between. Germline assignment: CDR1 MNHNY and CDR2 SVGAGI (reference sequence). Before sequencing, viral peptide pools were used by the ViraFEST assay to expand antigen-specific CD4+ T cells. Cells that had been cultured for roughly ten days were the source of isolated CD4+ T cells. Every participant took two doses of the BNT162b2 or mRNA-1273 vaccine. The researchers cultured approximately 2 million PBMC per well with about 10 IU/ml IL-2 and roughly 9.2 ug/ml peptides. TCRdb's copy holds only in-frame clones and misses some; the assay was immunoSEQ multiplex PCR. Of 60,000 to 85,000 clones listed, around 70% are singletons. Study outcomes and limitations: Marked contraction was observed in infection-induced and vaccine-induced clones late after vaccination.

With regard to this clone: What it recognizes is unknown.

The source was CD4+ T cells from PBMCs cultured with HCoV-229E spike peptides, collected after COVID-19 vaccination. The rearrangement joins TRBV6-6 to TRBJ1-1; the D is unclear. The receptor was derived from a human donor who received a COVID-19 vaccine. The CDR3 region has the DNA TGTGCCAGCAGTTATGTGAACACTGAAGCTTTCTTT. This gives the protein CASSYVNTEAFF.